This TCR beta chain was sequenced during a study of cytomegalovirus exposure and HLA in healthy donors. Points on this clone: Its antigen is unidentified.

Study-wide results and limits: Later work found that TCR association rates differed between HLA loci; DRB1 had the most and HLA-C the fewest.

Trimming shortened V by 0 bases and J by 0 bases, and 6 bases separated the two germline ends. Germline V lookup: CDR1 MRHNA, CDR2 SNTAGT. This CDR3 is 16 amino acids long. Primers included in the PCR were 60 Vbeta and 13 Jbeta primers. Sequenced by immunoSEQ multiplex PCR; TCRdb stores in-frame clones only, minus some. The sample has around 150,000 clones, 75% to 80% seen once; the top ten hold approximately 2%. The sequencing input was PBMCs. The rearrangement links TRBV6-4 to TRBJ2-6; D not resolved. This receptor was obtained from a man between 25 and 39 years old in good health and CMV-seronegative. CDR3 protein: CASSDSGHSGANVLTF. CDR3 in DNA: TGTGCCAGCAGTGACTCTGGGCACTCTGGGGCCAACGTCCTGACTTTC.